One and the same sample provided the 21 T cell receptor beta chains below, sequenced in a study of identical twins. One entry per CDR3 protein results from TCRdb running MiXCR on the 5' RACE reads. This table has some 1,700,000 distinct CDR3 sequences, around a third appearing once. Sequenced material: cord blood. The source is a newborn girl in good health.

The rearrangement joins TRBV7-2 to TRBJ1-2; TRBD1 matches 7 bases. The CDR3 consists of 14 residues. Unmatched junction bases numbered 5, after V lost 0 bases and J lost 7 bases. CDR1 SGHTA and CDR2 FQGNSA come from the germline V gene. This CDR3 is CASSLAGTVRGYTF. CDR3 coding DNA: TGTGCCAGCAGCTTAGCGGGGACAGTCCGTGGCTACACCTTC.

This clonotype was observed a few times. J is TRBJ2-1 and V is TRBV7-9; D gene unclear. The CDR3 runs to 19 residues. CDR1 is SEHNR and CDR2 is FQNEAQ in the germline V gene (reference sequence). Trimming shortened V by 1 base and J by 0 bases, and 19 bases separated the two germline ends. CDR3 sequence reads: CASSLEFTSVRSSYNEQFF. The DNA of the CDR3 is TGTGCCAGCAGCTTAGAATTTACCAGCGTCCGAAGCTCCTACAATGAGCAGTTCTTC.

As to this clonotype: This could be a read error, since a much larger clone is one nucleotide away. This chain uses TRBV12-3 or TRBV12-4 with TRBJ2-1; D may be TRBD1 (5 bases). The CDR3 covers 13 residues. V was pared by 3 bases and J by 13 bases, with 16 bases between. CDR3 nucleotide sequence: TGTGCCAGCAGTTTTCAAGGGGAAGGGGCCCAGTTCTTC. This translates into CASSFQGEGAQFF.

A few counts support this clonotype. The genes are TRBV20-1 and TRBJ2-4, with D perhaps TRBD2 (6 bases). TRBJ2-7 matches the DNA end more closely, so the J call is doubtful. This CDR3 has 15 amino acids. Looked up from germline, CDR1 is DFQATT and CDR2 is SNEGSKA (reference sequence). CDR3 amino acids: CSARDSRTNIYEQYF. The CDR3 DNA follows: TGCAGTGCTAGAGATTCGAGGACTAATATCTACGAGCAGTACTTC.

This clonotype appeared a few times. V gene TRBV5-1 combines with J gene TRBJ1-1; D unclear. The CDR3 consists of 14 residues. Germline V gene lookup returns CDR1 SGHRS and CDR2 YFSETQ. V dropped 1 base and J dropped 0 bases, with 7 bases sitting between them. CDR3 DNA sequence: TGCGCCAGCAGCTTGCCGGCCCTGAACACTGAAGCTTTCTTT. This codes for CASSLPALNTEAFF.

The gene calls are TRBV7-8 and TRBJ2-3, with TRBD2 matching over 7 bases. J gave up 2 bases and V 1 base, and 9 bases lay outside the gene matches. The CDR3 is 17 residues long. CDR1 and CDR2 (germline): SGHVS, FQNEAQ. The CDR3 DNA sequence: TGTGCCAGCAGCTTAGGTTTCGCTAGCGGACCCACAGATACGCAGTATTTT. This sequence encodes CASSLGFASGPTDTQYF.

The rearrangement uses TRBV14 and TRBJ1-4; maybe TRBD1 (5 bases). The V end lost 5 bases, the J end lost 1 base, and 8 bases lay between the germline ends. Germline V gene data show CDR1 as SGHDN and CDR2 as FVKESK. The CDR3 spans 14 residues. In DNA form, the CDR3 reads TGTGCCAGCAGCATGACAGTAACTAATGAAAAACTGTTTTTT. Its protein is CASSMTVTNEKLFF.

The rearrangement uses TRBV28 and TRBJ2-7; TRBD2 agrees at 8 bases. This CDR3 has 17 amino acids. The germline V gene encodes CDR1 MDHEN and CDR2 SYDVKM. Losses at the gene ends were 4 bases for V and 2 bases for J; bases not matched to a gene: 13. The CDR3 nucleotides read TGTGCCAGCAGTTGGGGGGGACCAGCGGGAGAGGCCTACGAGCAGTACTTC. It yields the protein CASSWGGPAGEAYEQYF.

The chain uses TRBV5-1 and TRBJ2-5; 9 nucleotides match TRBD2. The CDR3 covers 14 residues. J was trimmed by 11 bases and V by 5 bases; bases with no gene match: 13. Germline values: CDR1 SGHRS, CDR2 YFSETQ. The CDR3 reads CASSPTAAGGEQYF. Written as DNA, the CDR3 is TGCGCCAGCAGTCCAACCGCAGCGGGAGGAGAGCAGTACTTC.

The sample holds a few counts of this clonotype. In DNA form, the CDR3 reads TGTGCCACGCGACGCACAGGGAGGCAGTACTTC. Its translation is CATRRTGRQYF. This chain uses TRBV25-1 with TRBJ2-7, with D possibly matching TRBD1 (6 bases). The CDR3 runs 11 residues. V was pared by 10 bases and J by 9 bases, with 16 bases between. From germline, CDR1 is MGHDK and CDR2 SYGVNS.

This chain joins TRBV4-1 and TRBJ2-1; TRBD2 agrees at 9 bases. Germline values: CDR1 MGHRA, CDR2 YSYEKL. V lost 4 bases to trimming and J lost 6 bases; unmatched junction nucleotides: 7. The length of the CDR3 is 15 residues. Here the CDR3 DNA reads TGCGCCAGCAGCCCACTAGCGGGCGTCCCCAATGAGCAGTTCTTC. Its translation: CASSPLAGVPNEQFF.

The V gene is TRBV4-1, the J gene TRBJ2-5; D is unresolved. Germline loops: CDR1 MGHRA, CDR2 YSYEKL. This CDR3 is built from 14 residues. V dropped 4 bases and J dropped 0 bases, with 9 bases sitting between them. The CDR3 is CASSPDHNQETQYF. The CDR3 bases are TGCGCCAGCAGCCCGGACCATAACCAAGAGACCCAGTACTTC.

The chain has TRBV6-5 and TRBJ2-2; weak D call: TRBD1 (6 bases). Trimming stripped 0 bases from V and 4 bases from J, with 12 bases between. The CDR3 runs to 16 residues. CDR1 and CDR2 (germline): MNHEY, SVGAGI. The chain's CDR3 is CASSYSIQGPTGELFF. For the CDR3, the DNA is TGTGCCAGCAGTTACTCGATCCAGGGGCCCACCGGGGAGCTGTTTTTT.

The chain links TRBV21-1 to TRBJ1-4; the table's D call of TRBD1 was not tested on the DNA. TRBV21-1 is a listed pseudogene. This CDR3 is 14 amino acids long. The CDR3 region is CASSDQGQYEKLFF. The DNA of the CDR3 is TGTGCCAGCAGCGACCAGGGTCAATACGAAAAACTGTTTTTT.

This clonotype occurred a few times. This sequence joins TRBV20-1 and TRBJ1-5; D unresolved. In germline, CDR1 is DFQATT, CDR2 SNEGSKA (reference sequence). The CDR3 covers 17 residues. V lost 5 bases, J lost 2 bases, and 22 bases lay in between. CDR3 bases: TGCAGTGCTCCCTCCGGAGGGTCAATGGTGGGCAATCAGCCCCAGCATTTT. This translates into CSAPSGGSMVGNQPQHF.

Concerning this clonotype: Its ends do not fully match the called genes, so a read error is possible. The CDR3 region has the DNA TGTGCCTGCAGTTTTTCCCAGGGGGGAGCTTTCTTT. Residues: CACSFSQGGAFF. This chain links TRBV7-9 with TRBJ1-1; TRBD1 agrees at 7 bases. Per germline, CDR1 SEHNR and CDR2 FQNEAQ (reference sequence). This CDR3 is 12 amino acids long.

The V gene is TRBV27, the J gene TRBJ1-1, with a weak D call TRBD1 (5 bases). Germline assignment: CDR1 MNHEY and CDR2 SMNVEV (reference sequence). With 5 bases removed from V and 0 bases from J, the gap between germline ends came to 13 bases. CDR3 length equals 15 residues. CDR3 amino acids: CASSIRQRMNTEAFF. The DNA for the CDR3 is TGTGCCAGCAGTATTAGACAGCGAATGAACACTGAAGCTTTCTTT.

The chain uses TRBV20-1 and TRBJ1-1; D is possibly TRBD1 (6 bases). Deletions cut 8 bases from V and 4 bases from J, with 17 bases between. Germline V CDR1 and CDR2: DFQATT, SNEGSKA (reference sequence). This CDR3 is built from 13 residues. The CDR3 loop is CSSDGTYSTEAFF. The CDR3 DNA reads as TGCAGTTCCGACGGGACATATTCCACTGAAGCTTTCTTT.

The genes are TRBV20-1 and TRBJ2-1; D gene ambiguous. Germline CDR1 reads DFQATT; CDR2 reads SNEGSKA (reference sequence). This CDR3 spans 12 amino acids. The CDR3 nucleotides read TGCAGCACACTTACAATCTACAATGAGCAGTTCTTC. The encoded protein is CSTLTIYNEQFF.

As regards this clonotype: With a much larger clone just one base away, this may be a read error. The CDR3 region is CASSQDLVASSYEQYF. DNA for the CDR3: TGTGCCAGCAGCCAAGATCTCGTAGCTAGCTCCTACGAGCAGTACTTC. V usage is TRBV3-1 and J usage is TRBJ2-7; D is unclear. V shed 0 bases and J shed 0 bases, with 12 bases lying between them. This CDR3 has 16 amino acids. Per the germline V gene, CDR1 is LGHDT and CDR2 is YNNKEL (reference sequence).

There are a few counts of this clonotype. The chain couples TRBV24-1 to TRBJ1-6; D is undetermined. V lost 0 bases and J 3 bases, leaving 5 bases between the germline ends. Looked up from germline, CDR1 is KGHDR and CDR2 is SFDVKD. The CDR3 extends over 15 amino acids. CDR3 sequence: CATSDLDNYNSPLHF. The CDR3 DNA reads as TGTGCCACCAGTGATTTGGACAACTATAATTCACCCCTCCACTTT.